This record covers a single TCR beta chain. Its antigen is still unknown. Base qualities are not provided; no much larger clone lies one nucleotide away. The CDR3 numbers 16 residues from cysteine through phenylalanine. Of all the DNA, just the CDR3 is kept, 48 bases in frame from base 1. Trimming at the junction amounts to 6 bases on V and 1 base on J, and the germline ends lie 15 bases apart. For CDR1 and CDR2, the germline V gene lists SGHTA and FQGTGA. This specimen comes from a study of blood T cell repertoires in COVID-19 (dated by TCRdb to 2020 to 2022). Background on the whole study: Samples covering the acute and convalescent phases of COVID-19 were provided by collaborators in the United States, Italy and Spain. The sample metadata nearly always contained a de-identified subject ID, COVID-19 status, age in years and sex. The repertoires were made available in a free public database intended to serve as a resource for research on the immune response to SARS-CoV-2. Subjects who had been exposed to COVID-19, were actively infected with it, or had recovered from it provided the deeply sampled blood TCRbeta repertoires that made up the dataset. The samples were drawn from two sources: the first 160 participants of the ongoing ImmuneRACE study, and 1,254 subjects contributed by 6 global collaborators. Where available, HLA class I and class II types were obtained from metadata supplied by the sample provider rather than from assay-based typing. The material from the prospective study consisted of cDNA or gDNA derived from T cells, B-cell-depleted T cells, or PBMCs. Study-wide findings and limitations: Clinical and demographic metadata were provided uncurated, with the amount varying by source and participant.

TCRbeta CDR3 regions were amplified from genomic DNA by means of the immunoSEQ Assay, a bias-controlled multiplex PCR. The paper's data handling went like this. Nucleated cell counts per sample were estimated from amplification of reference gene primers within the assay. To quantify the absolute abundance of each unique TCRbeta CDR3 rearrangement, sequence reads were collapsed and filtered. For each sample, productive Simpson clonality was calculated by taking the square root of Simpson's diversity index across productive rearrangements. TCRdb provides this immuneACCESS table in a form limited to in-frame rearrangements. Some clones are lacking; in checked studies, under half of them reflect an unresolved V gene, and why the rest are absent is not known. The V and J calls and the clone size are those of that table, but D and trimming were determined from the DNA. The sample table shows roughly 180,000 clones, and around 82% are seen once. Together, the top ten hold around a sixth of the sample.

Participants in the prospective study were enrolled through a virtual design, were aged 18 to 89 years, and lived in roughly 25 United States geographic areas. In the prospective study, participants were assigned to cohorts based on the clinical history participants reported in a screening survey and a study questionnaire. ImmuneRACE Cohort 3 recovered participants were defined by two consecutive negative NP/OP PCR tests, healthcare professional clearance, or symptom resolution. Mobile phlebotomists in the prospective study collected whole blood, serum and a nasopharyngeal or oropharyngeal swab from every participant. Over a roughly 2-month period, participants in the prospective study had the option of providing additional blood draws and questionnaires. Before DNA extraction, prospective study blood samples were shipped either frozen or at room temperature.

The source of this sequence is a man between 60 and 70 years old who had recovered from COVID-19. Sample: PBMCs or T cells enriched from blood (not recorded which). The chain is made from TRBV7-3 and TRBJ2-2; matching of 5 bases hints at TRBD1 as the D gene. The DNA is TGTGCCAGCAGGGCCCCCAACCAGGGGAACACCGGGGAGCTGTTTTTT. This is translated as CASRAPNQGNTGELFF.